This T cell receptor beta chain was captured in a study of cytomegalovirus exposure and HLA in healthy donors. Points from the study as a whole: The authors enumerated under 200 TCR beta chains as linked to cytomegalovirus. Whilst most TCR sequences proved rare, a subset of public TCRs occurred across many donors. Among immune exposure information, only CMV serostatus was available.

V lost 1 base and J lost 5, with 14 bases in between. Germline V CDR1 and CDR2: SGHTA, FQGNSA. The CDR3 consists of 15 residues. The PCR ran on 60 Vbeta and 13 Jbeta primers. Sequenced by immunoSEQ multiplex PCR; TCRdb stores in-frame clones only, minus some. The sample carries about 190,000 clones, roughly four fifths recorded once. The donors gave bone marrow, and they were healthy. Concerning this clone itself: Its antigen is undetermined.

The V call is TRBV7-2, the J call TRBJ1-2; D possibly corresponds to TRBD1 (5 bases). This clonotype originated in a man younger than 35 in good health and CMV-seronegative. Sequenced: PBMCs. CDR3 in DNA: TGTGCCAGCAGCTTAGTTTCAGGGCAGGAGTATGGCTACACCTTC. It translates to CASSLVSGQEYGYTF.